This TCR beta chain comes out of a study of beta chain features in type 1 diabetes. CD4+ naive, central memory, regulatory and stem cell-like memory subsets were isolated by sorting on CD45RO/CCR7/CD25/CD127/CD95/CD27. After removal of 7 bases from V and 1 base from J, the junction contained 23 bases not matched to a gene. The CDR3 runs 21 residues. Germline V lookup: CDR1 LNHDA, CDR2 SQIVND (reference sequence). Investigators reverse transcribed all isolated RNA, so they sequenced expressed TCRB transcripts. Naive, central memory and regulatory T cell samples came to a mean of roughly 3.9 million reads. Clones were read by immunoSEQ multiplex PCR, and TCRdb kept only the in-frame ones, dropping some. The sample shows roughly 330,000 clones, 13% of them seen only once. General study points: For cells with high TCR expression, cDNA sequencing could yield over-representation. A moderate, significant TCRB CDR3 shortening appeared in type 1 diabetes across four CD4+ subsets.

On this clone: What it recognizes is unknown.

The J gene is TRBJ2-3, the V gene TRBV19, with 10 bases aligning to TRBD2. Sequencing was carried out using naive CD4+ T cells from blood. The source of this sequence is a woman aged 18 to 35 with type 1 diabetes. For the CDR3, the DNA is TGTGCCAGTACCCCAAGCGCCCCAGAGGCTAGCGGGAGATTTCGCACAGATACGCAGTATTTT. Translating it yields CASTPSAPEASGRFRTDTQYF.